This T cell receptor (beta chain) was recorded in a study of neurological immune-mediated disorders. TCRdb redid the calling of the 5' RACE reads with MiXCR, one entry per CDR3 protein. The repertoire has over 35,000 distinct CDR3 sequences, 4.5% of them found once; the top ten carry about 6%. This clonotype was found many times. The CDR3 contains 15 residues. The germline V gene encodes CDR1 LNHNV and CDR2 YYDKDF (reference sequence). Trimming took off 1 base at V and 2 bases at J, with 11 bases between the two ends. This TCR was sampled from a woman between 55 and 75 years old with multiple sclerosis. Sequencing was carried out using PBMCs. The chain couples TRBV15 to TRBJ2-5, with unresolved D. Here the CDR3 reads CATSRVEELQETQYF. The CDR3 nucleotides read TGTGCCACCAGCAGAGTAGAGGAGCTTCAAGAGACCCAGTACTTC.